This TCR beta chain was sequenced in a study of blood T cell repertoires in COVID-19. Across the study: Collection of acute and convalescent COVID-19 samples took place in the United States, Italy and Spain. In each case, the material was cDNA or gDNA derived from T cells, B-cell-depleted T cells, or PBMCs.

The CDR3 has 14 amino acids. Germline V gene data show CDR1 as LGHDT and CDR2 as YNNKEL (reference sequence). V lost 1 base and J lost 5; bases outside the gene matches: 2. Clones were sequenced by immunoSEQ multiplex PCR, and TCRdb holds only the in-frame ones, with some missing. The data contain about 120,000 clones, about 90% of them singletons. The chain uses TRBV3-1 (or the pseudogene TRBV3-2) and TRBJ2-7; TRBD2 matches 10 bases. The source material was peripheral blood. The source is a woman between 65 and 79 years old with acute or convalescent COVID-19. In DNA form, the CDR3 reads TGTGCCAGCAGCCAAGTAGCGGGGGGAAACGAGCAGTACTTC. Its translation is CASSQVAGGNEQYF.